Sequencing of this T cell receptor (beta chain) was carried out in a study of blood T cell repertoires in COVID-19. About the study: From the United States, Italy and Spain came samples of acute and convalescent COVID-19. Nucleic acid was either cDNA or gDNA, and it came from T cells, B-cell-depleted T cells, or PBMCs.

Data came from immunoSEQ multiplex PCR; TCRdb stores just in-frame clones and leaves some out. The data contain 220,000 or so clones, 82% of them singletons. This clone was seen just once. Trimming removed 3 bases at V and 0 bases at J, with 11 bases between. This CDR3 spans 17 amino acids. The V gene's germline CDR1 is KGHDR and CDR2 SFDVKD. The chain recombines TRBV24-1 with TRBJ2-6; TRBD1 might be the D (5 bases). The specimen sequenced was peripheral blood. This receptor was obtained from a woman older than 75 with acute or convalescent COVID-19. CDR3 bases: TGTGCCACCAGTGATACGACAGCTAGCTCTGGGGCCAACGTCCTGACTTTC. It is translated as CATSDTTASSGANVLTF.